The 23 T cell receptor beta chains below were found in one sample sequenced in a study of shared clonotypes between healthy human individuals. Profiling relied on immunoSEQ multiplex PCR, and the TCRdb table lists in-frame clones only, not all of them. Of around 99,000 clones in the sample, 60% to 70% are singletons; the top ten hold 50%. The material sequenced was memory CD8+ T cells sorted from blood. Subset specified: CD45RO+ cells pooled with CCR7-negative TemRA cells. These TCRs come from a man under 40 in good health.

The rearrangement joins TRBV5-5 to TRBJ2-1, with D possibly TRBD1 on 5 matching bases. Per the germline V gene, CDR1 is SGHKS and CDR2 is YYEKEE (reference sequence). The CDR3 spans 13 residues. V was shortened by 1 base and J by 5 bases, with 7 bases between the two germline ends. CDR3 sequence reads: CASSLLGDNEQFF. The CDR3 nucleotides read TGTGCCAGCAGCTTGTTAGGGGACAATGAGCAGTTCTTC.

The chain recombines TRBV25-1 with TRBJ2-3; tentatively, D is TRBD1 or TRBD2 (5 bases each). Per the germline V gene, CDR1 is MGHDK and CDR2 is SYGVNS. This CDR3 contains 14 residues. Trimming stripped 8 bases from V and 1 base from J, with 13 bases between. The CDR3 loop reads CASLSGGGTDTQYF. The CDR3 coding sequence is TGTGCCAGCCTTTCTGGGGGAGGCACAGATACGCAGTATTTT.

The J gene is TRBJ2-7, the V gene TRBV25-1, with D unclear. The CDR3 consists of 11 residues. Trimming shortened V by 3 bases and J by 2 bases, and 2 bases separated the two germline ends. Germline V gives CDR1 MGHDK, CDR2 SYGVNS. The chain's CDR3 is CASSDPYEQYF. CDR3 coding DNA: TGTGCCAGCAGTGACCCCTACGAGCAGTACTTC.

This clone was observed a few times. V is TRBV4-1 and J is TRBJ1-2, with a tentative D call TRBD1 (6 bases). Trimming removed 2 bases at V and 7 bases at J, with 14 bases between. Germline V gene data show CDR1 as MGHRA and CDR2 as YSYEKL. This CDR3 has 14 residues. CDR3 residues: CASSQQTGIGGYTF. The CDR3, as DNA: TGCGCCAGCAGCCAACAAACAGGGATCGGTGGCTACACCTTC.

The chain recombines TRBV2 with TRBJ2-5; D gene unclear. The ends were cut back, 2 bases at V and 5 bases at J, with 6 bases in the middle. CDR1 and CDR2 from the germline V gene are SNHLY and FYNNEI. This CDR3 is built from 12 residues. The DNA of the CDR3 is TGTGCCAGCAGTGAATACTGGGAGACCCAGTACTTC. Protein: CASSEYWETQYF.

This chain links TRBV7-6 with TRBJ2-7; 10 bases fit TRBD2. V dropped 1 base and J dropped 7; count of bases not matched to a gene: 16. The length of the CDR3 is 18 residues. Germline loops: CDR1 SGHVS, CDR2 FNYEAQ. The DNA for the CDR3 is TGTGCCAGCAGCTTAGTCTCGGGAGCCCTAGCGGGAGTGGGGGAGCAGTACTTC. This translates into CASSLVSGALAGVGEQYF. Using reference TRBV7-6 and TRBJ2-7 for the parts outside the CDR3, the full variable domain is GAGVSQSPRYKVTKRGQDVALRCDPISGHVSLYWYRQALGQGPEFLTYFNYEAQQDKSGLPNDRFSAERPEGSISTLTIQRTEQRDSAMYRCASSLVSGALAGVGEQYFGPGTRLTVT.

This clone was seen more than once but under ten times. This sequence joins TRBV6-6 and TRBJ1-5; tentative D call: TRBD1 (5 bases). Trimming shortened V by 4 bases and J by 0 bases, and 10 bases separated the two germline ends. The CDR3 consists of 15 residues. Germline lookup yields CDR1 MNHNY and CDR2 SVGAGI (reference sequence). The CDR3: CASSSGSGSNQPQHF. In DNA, the CDR3 is TGTGCCAGCAGTTCAGGGTCCGGTAGCAATCAGCCCCAGCATTTT.

The chain couples TRBV4-1 to TRBJ2-6, with D hard to call. V lost 5 bases and J lost 5, with 19 bases in between. Germline assignment: CDR1 MGHRA and CDR2 YSYEKL. The CDR3 is made up of 17 amino acids. This CDR3 is CASSTMISQSRANVLTF. The CDR3 bases are TGCGCCAGCAGCACTATGATCTCACAAAGTCGGGCCAACGTCCTGACTTTC.

CDR3 residues: CASSLPQANNEKLFF. The CDR3 DNA sequence: TGCGCCAGCAGCTTGCCACAGGCGAATAATGAAAAACTGTTTTTT. The rearrangement links TRBV5-1 to TRBJ1-4; weak D call: TRBD1 (5 bases). The V gene lost 1 base and the J gene lost 4 bases, with 11 bases spanning the gap. The CDR3 covers 15 residues. Germline-derived CDR1 and CDR2 are SGHRS and YFSETQ.

The CDR3 nucleotides read TGTGCCAGCAGTTTAAGACTGACTGAGGAGCAGTTCTTC. It is translated as CASSLRLTEEQFF. The chain combines TRBV27 with TRBJ2-1; D gene uncertain. CDR1 is MNHEY and CDR2 is SMNVEV in the germline V gene (reference sequence). The CDR3 sequence is 13 residues long. V lost 2 bases to trimming and J lost 10 bases, with 12 bases between them.

To note about this clone: This same CDR3 is encoded by further DNA sequences in the sample. The CDR3: CSVGQETQYF. The CDR3 DNA is TGCAGCGTTGGACAAGAGACCCAGTACTTC. The chain couples TRBV29-1 to TRBJ2-5; no clear D gene. The V gene's germline CDR1 is SQVTM and CDR2 ANQGSEA. CDR3 size: 10 residues. The V and J ends lost 4 bases and 2 bases respectively, with 2 bases between them.

This clone was found once. The V call is TRBV27, the J call TRBJ1-2; the D gene is possibly TRBD1 (5 bases). The CDR3 is made up of 13 amino acids. Between the trimmed V and J ends, which lost 2 bases and 7 bases, there was a span of 11 bases. CDR1 is MNHEY and CDR2 is SMNVEV in the germline V gene (reference sequence). DNA of the CDR3: TGTGCCAGCAGTTTAAGGGGTATCGGTGGCTACACCTTC. This codes for CASSLRGIGGYTF.

V usage is TRBV28 and J usage is TRBJ2-7, with D perhaps matching TRBD1 (5 bases). Trimming cost V 1 base and J 7 bases, with 14 bases left between them. The length of the CDR3 is 14 residues. Germline values: CDR1 MDHEN, CDR2 SYDVKM. The CDR3 spells CASSLSGPEKEQYF. The CDR3 bases are TGTGCCAGCAGTTTATCAGGGCCCGAGAAGGAGCAGTACTTC.

This chain uses TRBV5-1 with TRBJ2-3; 7 bases match TRBD1. The germline gives CDR1 SGHRS, CDR2 YFSETQ. The CDR3 spans 18 residues. The V gene end was trimmed by 1 base and the J gene end by 0 bases; junction bases not matched to a gene: 11. CDR3 DNA sequence: TGCGCCAGCAGCTTGTTAGGACAGGCAGAATCTAGCACAGATACGCAGTATTTT. This sequence encodes CASSLLGQAESSTDTQYF.

This rearrangement joins TRBV5-1 to TRBJ2-5, with 10 positions matching TRBD2. The germline V gene has CDR1 SGHRS and CDR2 YFSETQ. V lost 4 bases, J lost 3 bases, and 9 bases stayed unmatched. The CDR3 has 16 amino acids. The CDR3 DNA sequence: TGCGCCAGCAGCGGGGCCAGCGGGAGGGCAGAAGAGACCCAGTACTTC. Translated, it gives CASSGASGRAEETQYF.

This clone occurred a few times. The chain joins TRBV5-1 to TRBJ2-1; 9 bases are shared with TRBD1. The CDR3 is 16 residues long. J was trimmed by 0 bases and V by 5 bases; bases with no gene match: 6. Germline CDR1 reads SGHRS; CDR2 reads YFSETQ. For the CDR3, the DNA is TGCGCCAGCAGGCCCGAGACAGGGGGCTCCTACAATGAGCAGTTCTTC. Its protein product is CASRPETGGSYNEQFF.

This clone was seen only once. The chain has TRBV5-1 and TRBJ2-3, with 9 nucleotides matching TRBD2. The junction had 7 bases not matched to a gene; V was cut back by 3 bases and J by 2 bases. There are 16 residues in the CDR3. Germline values: CDR1 SGHRS, CDR2 YFSETQ. For the CDR3, the DNA is TGCGCCAGCAGCTCCGTGACTAGCGGAATCACAGATACGCAGTATTTT. Its translation: CASSSVTSGITDTQYF.

The chain joins TRBV2 to TRBJ2-1; D is unresolved. Germline loops: CDR1 SNHLY, CDR2 FYNNEI. The ends were cut back, 11 bases at V and 1 base at J, with 18 bases in the middle. CDR3 length: 15 residues. CDR3 nucleotides: TGTGCCGGCCAAATGAGATTATCATCCTACAATGAGCAGTTCTTC. Translation gives CAGQMRLSSYNEQFF.

V is TRBV6-1 and J is TRBJ2-7; 9 positions agree with TRBD1. The CDR3 contains 14 residues. The J segment lost 3 bases and the V segment lost 6 bases, leaving 6 bases of the junction unmatched. Germline values: CDR1 MNHNS, CDR2 SASEGT. The CDR3 here is CASRTPGQGYEQYF. DNA of the CDR3: TGTGCCAGCAGGACGCCGGGACAGGGCTACGAGCAGTACTTC.

The genes are TRBV10-1 and TRBJ2-7; D remains ambiguous. The germline V and J ends were trimmed by 5 bases and 6 bases, with 17 bases remaining between them. The length of the CDR3 is 14 residues. CDR1 is WNHNN and CDR2 is SYGVQD in the germline V gene (reference sequence). CDR3 bases: TGCGCCAGCAGTTCCACCCCGTCTACGTCCGAGCAGTACTTC. Residues: CASSSTPSTSEQYF.

The rearrangement joins TRBV2 to TRBJ2-7, with TRBD1 identical over 8 bases. The length of the CDR3 is 16 residues. V lost 2 bases to trimming and J lost 1 base; unmatched junction nucleotides: 7. Looked up from germline, CDR1 is SNHLY and CDR2 is FYNNEI. The CDR3 DNA reads as TGTGCCAGCAGTGAAATGGGGACAGGCTCATCCTACGAGCAGTACTTC. It encodes CASSEMGTGSSYEQYF.

The chain has TRBV5-1 and TRBJ2-7; 7 bases align to TRBD1. Trimming cost V 2 bases and J 0 bases; bases outside gene matches: 2. Germline lookup yields CDR1 SGHRS and CDR2 YFSETQ. The CDR3 covers 14 residues. CDR3 region: CASSFGTDSYEQYF. Written as DNA, the CDR3 is TGCGCCAGCAGCTTCGGGACAGACTCCTACGAGCAGTACTTC.

This rearrangement joins TRBV9 to TRBJ1-1; a possible D gene is TRBD1 (6 bases). Germline CDR1 and CDR2: SGDLS and YYNGEE. Trimming shortened V by 4 bases and J by 0 bases, and 13 bases separated the two germline ends. This CDR3 is built from 15 residues. CDR3 bases: TGTGCCAGCAGCTCCACAGGGCACCTGAACACTGAAGCTTTCTTT. Translation: CASSSTGHLNTEAFF.